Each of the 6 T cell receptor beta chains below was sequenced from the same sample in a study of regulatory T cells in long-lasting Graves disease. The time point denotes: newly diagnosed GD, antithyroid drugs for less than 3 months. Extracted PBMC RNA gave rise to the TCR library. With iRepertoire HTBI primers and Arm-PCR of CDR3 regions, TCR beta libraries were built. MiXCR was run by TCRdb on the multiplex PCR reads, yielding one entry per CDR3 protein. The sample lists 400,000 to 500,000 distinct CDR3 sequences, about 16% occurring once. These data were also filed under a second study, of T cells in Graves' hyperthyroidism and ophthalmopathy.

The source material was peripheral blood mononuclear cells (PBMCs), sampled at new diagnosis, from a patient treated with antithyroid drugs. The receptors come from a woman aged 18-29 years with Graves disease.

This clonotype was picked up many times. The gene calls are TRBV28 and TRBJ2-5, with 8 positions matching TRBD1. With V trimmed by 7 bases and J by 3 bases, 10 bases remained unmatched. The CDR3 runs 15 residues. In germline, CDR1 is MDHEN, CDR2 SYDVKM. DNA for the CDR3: TGTGCCAGCACCCCCAGGGGGCAAGGAGAAGAGACCCAGTACTTC. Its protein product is CASTPRGQGEETQYF.

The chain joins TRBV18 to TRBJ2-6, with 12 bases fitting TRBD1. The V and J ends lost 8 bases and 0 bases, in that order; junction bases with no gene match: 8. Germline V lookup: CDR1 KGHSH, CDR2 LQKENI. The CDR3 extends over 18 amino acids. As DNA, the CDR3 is TGTGCCAGCGCGCCGGGACAGGGGGCCTCCTCTGGGGCCAACGTCCTGACTTTC. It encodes CASAPGQGASSGANVLTF.

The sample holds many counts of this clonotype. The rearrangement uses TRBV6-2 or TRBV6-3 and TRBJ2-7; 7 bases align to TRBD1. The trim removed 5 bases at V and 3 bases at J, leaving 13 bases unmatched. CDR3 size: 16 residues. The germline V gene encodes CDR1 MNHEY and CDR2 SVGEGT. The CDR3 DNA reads TGTGCCAGCAGTGAAGCCCACCCAGGGGGATACTACGAGCAGTACTTC. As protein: CASSEAHPGGYYEQYF.

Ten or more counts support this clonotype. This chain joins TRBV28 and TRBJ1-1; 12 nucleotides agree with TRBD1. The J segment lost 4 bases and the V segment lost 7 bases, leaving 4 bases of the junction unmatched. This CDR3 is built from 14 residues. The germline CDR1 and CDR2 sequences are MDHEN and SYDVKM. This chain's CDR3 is CASTGTGGLTEAFF. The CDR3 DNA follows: TGTGCCAGCACCGGGACAGGGGGCCTCACTGAAGCTTTCTTT.

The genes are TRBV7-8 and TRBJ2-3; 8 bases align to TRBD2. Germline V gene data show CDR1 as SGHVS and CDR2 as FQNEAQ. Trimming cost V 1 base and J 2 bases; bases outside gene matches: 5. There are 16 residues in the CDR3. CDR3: CASSLDGRGTTDTQYF. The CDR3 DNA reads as TGTGCCAGCAGCTTAGACGGGAGGGGGACCACAGATACGCAGTATTTT.

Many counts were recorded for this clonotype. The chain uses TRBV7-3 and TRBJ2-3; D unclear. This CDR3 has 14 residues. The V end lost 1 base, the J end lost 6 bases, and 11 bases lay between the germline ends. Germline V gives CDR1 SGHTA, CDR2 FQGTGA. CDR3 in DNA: TGTGCCAGCAGCTTAAACGCGGAATCCGATACGCAGTATTTT. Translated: CASSLNAESDTQYF.